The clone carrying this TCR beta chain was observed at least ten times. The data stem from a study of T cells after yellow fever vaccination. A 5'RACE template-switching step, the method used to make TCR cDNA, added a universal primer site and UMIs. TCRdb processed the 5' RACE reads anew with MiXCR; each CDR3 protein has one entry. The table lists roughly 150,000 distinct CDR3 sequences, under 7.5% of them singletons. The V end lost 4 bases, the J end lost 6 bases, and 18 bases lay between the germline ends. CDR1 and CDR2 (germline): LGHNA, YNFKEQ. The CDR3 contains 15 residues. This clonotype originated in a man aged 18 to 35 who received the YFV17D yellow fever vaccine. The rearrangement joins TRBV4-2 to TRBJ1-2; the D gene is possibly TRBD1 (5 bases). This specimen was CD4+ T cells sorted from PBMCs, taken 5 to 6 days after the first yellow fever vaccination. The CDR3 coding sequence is TGTGCCAGCAGCCCCGAATCGGCCTACAGGAATGGCTACACCTTC. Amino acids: CASSPESAYRNGYTF.